What follows are 26 T cell receptor beta chains derived from one specimen sequenced in a study of T-cell memory formation after mild COVID-19. Via MiXCR, TCRdb re-called the 5' RACE reads, giving one row per CDR3 protein. The sample consists of 400,000 to 550,000 distinct CDR3 sequences, around 27% of them appearing once. The sequencing input was PBMCs or a T cell subset sorted from them (not recorded which). These receptors were taken from an adult woman who had mild COVID-19 (a few samples of this study predate the infection). Cell type and time point are not known.

This clonotype was picked up a small number of times. The chain employs TRBV11-3 and TRBJ2-7, with 8 bases that match TRBD1. Germline V gene data show CDR1 as SGHNT and CDR2 as YENEEA. After removal of 8 bases from V and 4 bases from J, the junction contained 10 bases not matched to a gene. The CDR3 has 14 residues. For the CDR3, the DNA is TGTGCCAGCGGCGACAGGGGCCCTATTTACGAGCAGTACTTC. It codes for CASGDRGPIYEQYF.

This clonotype was detected only a few times. The chain links TRBV13 to TRBJ2-4; TRBD2 is a possible D gene (5 bases). The CDR3 contains 16 residues. Germline V gene sequence: CDR1 PRHDT, CDR2 FYEKMQ (reference sequence). V dropped 2 bases and J dropped 1 base, with 12 bases sitting between them. The CDR3 coding sequence is TGTGCCAGCAGCTTACGAGGGATTGGGGCCAAAAACATTCAGTACTTC. Encoded protein: CASSLRGIGAKNIQYF.

Only a few counts were recorded for this clonotype. This chain joins TRBV25-1 and TRBJ2-5; D ambiguous. Germline assignment: CDR1 MGHDK and CDR2 SYGVNS. Trimming removed 1 base at V and 5 bases at J, with 2 bases between. This CDR3 has 11 amino acids. The CDR3 DNA reads TGTGCCAGCAGTGAATCCGAGACCCAGTACTTC. This sequence encodes CASSESETQYF.

The chain is built from TRBV5-8 and TRBJ2-2; no definite D call. Germline CDR1 and CDR2: SGHTS and YDEGEE. The CDR3 runs to 15 residues. V lost 4 bases and J 7 bases, leaving 17 bases between the germline ends. In DNA, the CDR3 is TGTGCCAGCAGCCCGGTCGGGCGAAAGGTCGGGGAGCTGTTTTTT. As protein: CASSPVGRKVGELFF.

In its sample, this clonotype was seen many times. The chain combines TRBV5-6 with TRBJ1-3; D is uncertain. Germline CDR1 is SGHDT and CDR2 is YYEEEE. The CDR3 is 15 residues long. The V end lost 4 bases, the J end lost 0 bases, and 11 bases lay between the germline ends. CDR3 loop: CASSPWTVSGNTIYF. Written as DNA, the CDR3 is TGTGCCAGCAGCCCTTGGACGGTCTCTGGAAACACCATATATTTT.

The V call is TRBV5-1, the J call TRBJ2-3; 7 positions match TRBD2. With V trimmed by 2 bases and J by 3 bases, 6 bases remained unmatched. The CDR3 has 15 amino acids. Germline CDR1 and CDR2: SGHRS and YFSETQ. In nucleotides, the CDR3 is TGCGCCAGCAGCTTTCATGGACTAGGGACAGATACGCAGTATTTT. This translates into CASSFHGLGTDTQYF.

The V gene is TRBV3-1, the J gene TRBJ2-2; D might be TRBD2 (5 bases). The length of the CDR3 is 16 residues. Germline CDR1 reads LGHDT; CDR2 reads YNNKEL (reference sequence). The V end was cut by 5 bases, the J end by 1 base, with 14 bases between. The CDR3 protein is CASSYLAGRNTGELFF. CDR3 DNA: TGTGCCAGCAGCTATCTAGCTGGTAGGAACACCGGGGAGCTGTTTTTT.

This rearrangement joins TRBV5-1 to TRBJ1-1, with D possibly TRBD1 on 5 matching bases. Looked up from germline, CDR1 is SGHRS and CDR2 is YFSETQ. CDR3 length equals 13 residues. V lost 7 bases and J 6 bases, leaving 16 bases between the germline ends. The CDR3: CASLDGGMSEAFF. DNA for the CDR3: TGCGCCAGCCTGGACGGGGGTATGTCTGAAGCTTTCTTT.

This clonotype was seen ten or more times. The chain uses TRBV4-1 and TRBJ2-3; D is perhaps TRBD1 or TRBD2 (5 bases each). The CDR3 runs to 16 residues. From germline, CDR1 is MGHRA and CDR2 YSYEKL. V was clipped by 6 bases and J by 0 bases, with 16 bases between them. CDR3 in amino acids: CASSHRGETSTDTQYF. As DNA, the CDR3 is TGCGCCAGCAGTCATCGAGGGGAAACTAGCACAGATACGCAGTATTTT.

J is TRBJ2-1 and V is TRBV20-1; 11 nucleotides line up with TRBD2. J was trimmed by 4 bases and V by 2 bases; bases with no gene match: 7. This CDR3 comprises 16 residues. Germline V gene lookup returns CDR1 DFQATT and CDR2 SNEGSKA (reference sequence). CDR3 bases: TGCAGTGCTAGAACTCCGGGACTAGCGGAGTACAATGAGCAGTTCTTC. The encoded protein is CSARTPGLAEYNEQFF.

The chain carries TRBV7-6 and TRBJ1-1, with D tentatively TRBD1 (5 bases). There are 15 residues in the CDR3. Germline V gives CDR1 SGHVS, CDR2 FNYEAQ. Trimming took 7 bases from V and 4 from J, leaving 19 bases between them. The CDR3 region is CASNRGGSRSTEAFF. The DNA of the CDR3 is TGTGCCAGCAACCGCGGGGGGAGCAGATCCACTGAAGCTTTCTTT.

This chain uses TRBV12-3 or TRBV12-4 with TRBJ1-2, with 7 nucleotides matching TRBD1. V trimming: 4 bases; J trimming: 4 bases; junction bases outside the gene matches: 9. The CDR3 totals 15 residues. In DNA form, the CDR3 reads TGTGCCAGCAGTTACCTACAGGGGTCGAGCTATGGCTACACCTTC. Translated: CASSYLQGSSYGYTF.

This clonotype has more than one count but fewer than ten. V is TRBV12-3 or TRBV12-4 and J is TRBJ1-5, with no clear D. Trimming pared 6 bases from V and 6 bases from J, leaving 9 bases between. This CDR3 is built from 12 residues. The CDR3 DNA is TGTGCCAGCAGCCAAGGACCTCAGCCCCAGCATTTT. This sequence encodes CASSQGPQPQHF.

The sample holds one count of this clonotype. The CDR3 is CASSPTGISGANVLTF. Written as DNA, the CDR3 is TGTGCCAGCTCTCCTACGGGGATCTCTGGGGCCAACGTCCTGACTTTC. The chain uses TRBV18 and TRBJ2-6, with D tentatively TRBD2 (5 bases). Trimming left V 6 bases short and J 0 bases short, with 12 bases between. The germline CDR1 and CDR2 sequences are KGHSH and LQKENI. CDR3 size: 16 residues.

The chain has TRBV20-1 and TRBJ2-7, with 7 bases fitting TRBD2. This CDR3 is built from 15 residues. V gave up 3 bases and J gave up 4 bases; unmatched junction bases: 12. The V gene's germline CDR1 is DFQATT and CDR2 SNEGSKA (reference sequence). The CDR3 bases are TGCAGTGCTAGCCAACCCGGGACTACACCATACGAGCAGTACTTC. Its protein is CSASQPGTTPYEQYF.

This clonotype was seen many times. J is TRBJ2-4 and V is TRBV5-4, with a weak D call TRBD2 (5 bases). Looked up from germline, CDR1 is SGHNT and CDR2 is YYREEE (reference sequence). The CDR3 loop spans 14 amino acids. V was trimmed by 4 bases and J by 6 bases, leaving 14 bases between them. CDR3 in amino acids: CASSNRGGGNIQYF. The CDR3 coding sequence is TGTGCCAGCAGCAACCGGGGTGGCGGAAACATTCAGTACTTC. Supplemented by reference TRBV5-4 and TRBJ2-4, the full variable domain reads ETGVTQSPTHLIKTRGQQVTLRCSSQSGHNTVSWYQQALGQGPQFIFQYYREEENGRGNFPPRFSGLQFPNYSSELNVNALELDDSALYLCASSNRGGGNIQYFGAGTRLSVL.

The sample holds a few counts of this clonotype. The chain employs TRBV7-9 and TRBJ2-7; D may be TRBD1 (6 bases). The CDR3 contains 13 residues. From germline, CDR1 is SEHNR and CDR2 FQNEAQ (reference sequence). Trimming stripped 8 bases from V and 4 bases from J, with 15 bases between. The chain's CDR3 is CASWDTQAYEQYF. The DNA of the CDR3 is TGTGCCAGCTGGGACACGCAGGCGTACGAGCAGTACTTC.

This clonotype was picked up a small number of times. This chain uses TRBV12-3 or TRBV12-4 with TRBJ2-7; D gene ambiguous. Trimming took off 3 bases at V and 7 bases at J, with 13 bases between the two ends. This CDR3 region has 13 residues. Here the CDR3 DNA reads TGTGCCAGCAGTTTGGCTGGTGAACTGGAGCAGTACTTC. Protein sequence: CASSLAGELEQYF.

This clonotype showed up just a few times. This chain uses TRBV24-1 with TRBJ2-1, with 9 nucleotides matching TRBD1. The CDR3 is 16 residues long. The V and J ends lost 3 bases and 4 bases, in that order; junction bases with no gene match: 6. Germline V gene data show CDR1 as KGHDR and CDR2 as SFDVKD. The CDR3: CATSDPKDRGYNEQFF. The CDR3 nucleotides are TGTGCCACCAGTGATCCCAAGGACAGGGGTTACAATGAGCAGTTCTTC.

Only a few counts were recorded for this clonotype. The chain recombines TRBV12-3 or TRBV12-4 with TRBJ1-2, with a weak D call TRBD1 (5 bases). The CDR3 totals 12 residues. The germline V and J ends were trimmed by 7 bases and 3 bases, with 9 bases remaining between them. DNA for the CDR3: TGTGCCAGCAAGAGGGGAGACTATGGCTACACCTTC. The encoded protein is CASKRGDYGYTF.

The chain joins TRBV6-5 to TRBJ1-1; maybe TRBD1 (6 bases). V dropped 6 bases and J dropped 4 bases, with 12 bases sitting between them. The germline gives CDR1 MNHEY, CDR2 SVGAGI. This CDR3 has 13 amino acids. CDR3 nucleotide sequence: TGTGCCAGCAGCAGGCAGGGGACCACTGAAGCTTTCTTT. It specifies CASSRQGTTEAFF.

The chain employs TRBV7-3 and TRBJ2-2; 12 nucleotides align to TRBD2. The junction had 9 bases not matched to a gene; V was cut back by 2 bases and J by 8 bases. Germline assignment: CDR1 SGHTA and CDR2 FQGTGA. The CDR3 extends over 17 amino acids. CDR3 sequence (DNA): TGTGCCAGCAGCTTACGGTCCCTAGCGGGAGGGGATGGGGAGCTGTTTTTT. Translated, it gives CASSLRSLAGGDGELFF.

This clonotype was observed a handful of times. The chain combines TRBV7-9 with TRBJ1-1; TRBD1 agrees at 8 bases. V was clipped by 4 bases and J by 5 bases; unmatched bases: 9. The CDR3 covers 15 residues. Germline lookup yields CDR1 SEHNR and CDR2 FQNEAQ (reference sequence). CDR3 in DNA: TGTGCCAGCAGCTCGTGGACAGGGCCGAGGACTGAAGCTTTCTTT. It encodes CASSSWTGPRTEAFF. The full variable domain, rest sourced from reference TRBV7-9 and TRBJ1-1, is DTGVSQNPRHKITKRGQNVTFRCDPISEHNRLYWYRQTLGQGPEFLTYFQNEAQLEKSRLLSDRFSAERPKGSFSTLEIQRTEQGDSAMYLCASSSWTGPRTEAFFGQGTRLTVV.

This clonotype was picked up one time. The chain is built from TRBV4-1 and TRBJ1-5, with 8 nucleotides matching TRBD1. The CDR3 is 17 amino acids. Germline assignment: CDR1 MGHRA and CDR2 YSYEKL. The junction had 10 bases not matched to a gene; V was cut back by 1 base and J by 5 bases. The CDR3 DNA follows: TGCGCCAGCAGCCAAGTTTACGCAGGGGGCTCCTATCAGCCCCAGCATTTT. Protein: CASSQVYAGGSYQPQHF.

The chain combines TRBV11-3 with TRBJ2-7; D may match TRBD1 or TRBD2 (5 bases each). CDR1 and CDR2 from the germline V gene are SGHNT and YENEEA. The CDR3 has 15 amino acids. Between the trimmed V and J ends, which lost 5 bases and 1 base, there was a span of 15 bases. CDR3 nucleotide sequence: TGTGCCAGCAGCCCAAGCCGGGGCGCGTCCTACGAGCAGTACTTC. It yields the protein CASSPSRGASYEQYF. The full variable domain, with the rest looked up from reference TRBV11-3 and TRBJ2-7, is EAGVVQSPRYKIIEKKQPVAFWCNPISGHNTLYWYLQNLGQGPELLIRYENEEAVDDSQLPKDRFSAERLKGVDSTLKIQPAELGDSAVYLCASSPSRGASYEQYFGPGTRLTVT.

The chain couples TRBV5-4 to TRBJ2-3; possibly TRBD2 for D (5 bases). This CDR3 region has 16 residues. The germline gives CDR1 SGHNT, CDR2 YYREEE (reference sequence). Deletions cut 4 bases from V and 4 bases from J, with 19 bases between. The DNA for the CDR3 is TGTGCCAGCAGCCTAACTTTGGTCGGGGTGGCAGATACGCAGTATTTT. This codes for CASSLTLVGVADTQYF.